This entry is about one TCR beta chain. What it binds is not known. The data are from a study of shared clonotypes between healthy human individuals. Study observations and caveats: Among non-shared clonotypes, generation probabilities were lower than among those shared by all four donors. Donor clonotype sharing was expected to depend on sequencing depth.

Measured with immunoSEQ multiplex PCR; TCRdb has only the in-frame clones, and not every one. The data hold a few hundred thousand clones, with approximately 65% observed a single time. Healthy HIV-negative adults without recent acute infections or vaccinations served as donors. Sequenced sample: memory CD4+ T cells sorted from blood. Subset: CD45RA-negative fraction. The clonotype comes from a man aged 25 to 40 in good health.

The CDR3 region is CASSPRGQGFEKLFF. DNA of the CDR3: TGCGCCAGCAGCCCTCGGGGACAGGGGTTCGAAAAACTGTTTTTT. The chain carries TRBV4-3 and TRBJ1-4; 10 bases are shared with TRBD1. Germline lookup yields CDR1 LGHNA and CDR2 YSLEER. V shed 4 bases, J shed 8 bases, and the junction held 7 bases outside the gene matches. The CDR3 has 15 amino acids.